This section outlines one T cell receptor (beta chain) sequence together with its context. Its specificity is not known. Regarding time point: baseline pretreatment blood. Regarding treatment: 15 Gy SBRT to primary tumor, nephrectomy 4 weeks later. The data stem from a study of radiation and T cells in renal cell carcinoma. The study's findings and limits: No pretreatment tumor biopsies were available for baseline clonotypes. From baseline, blood top tumor clonotypes peaked at 2 weeks post-radiation.

The germline V gene encodes CDR1 MGHDK and CDR2 SYGVNS. This CDR3 contains 13 residues. Trimming pared 6 bases from V and 1 base from J, leaving 9 bases between. Measured with immunoSEQ multiplex PCR; TCRdb has only the in-frame clones, and not every one. The data contain approximately 120,000 clones, around 83% of them singletons. V gene TRBV25-1 combines with J gene TRBJ2-5, with D perhaps matching TRBD1 (5 bases). Sequencing was performed on blood, taken from a patient whose treatment included radiotherapy and nephrectomy. The clonotype comes from a woman aged 60-75 years with renal cell carcinoma. DNA of the CDR3: TGTGCCAGCAGGCCCACAGGCCAAGAGACCCAGTACTTC. Amino acid sequence: CASRPTGQETQYF.